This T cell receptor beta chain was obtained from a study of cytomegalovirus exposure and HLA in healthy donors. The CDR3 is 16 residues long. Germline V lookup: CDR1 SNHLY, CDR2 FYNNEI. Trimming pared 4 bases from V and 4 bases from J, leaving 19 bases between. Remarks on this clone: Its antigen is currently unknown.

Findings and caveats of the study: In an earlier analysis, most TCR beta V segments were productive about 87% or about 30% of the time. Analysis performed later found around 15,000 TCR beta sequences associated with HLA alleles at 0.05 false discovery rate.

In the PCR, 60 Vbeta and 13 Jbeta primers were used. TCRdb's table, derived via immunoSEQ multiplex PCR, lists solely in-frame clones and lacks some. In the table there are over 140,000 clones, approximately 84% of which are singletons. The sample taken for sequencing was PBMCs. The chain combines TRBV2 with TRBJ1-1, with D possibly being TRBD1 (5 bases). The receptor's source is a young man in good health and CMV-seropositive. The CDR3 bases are TGTGCCAGCAGTGTCTGGGGACTAGGGTTGGCCACTGAAGCTTTCTTT. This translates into CASSVWGLGLATEAFF.